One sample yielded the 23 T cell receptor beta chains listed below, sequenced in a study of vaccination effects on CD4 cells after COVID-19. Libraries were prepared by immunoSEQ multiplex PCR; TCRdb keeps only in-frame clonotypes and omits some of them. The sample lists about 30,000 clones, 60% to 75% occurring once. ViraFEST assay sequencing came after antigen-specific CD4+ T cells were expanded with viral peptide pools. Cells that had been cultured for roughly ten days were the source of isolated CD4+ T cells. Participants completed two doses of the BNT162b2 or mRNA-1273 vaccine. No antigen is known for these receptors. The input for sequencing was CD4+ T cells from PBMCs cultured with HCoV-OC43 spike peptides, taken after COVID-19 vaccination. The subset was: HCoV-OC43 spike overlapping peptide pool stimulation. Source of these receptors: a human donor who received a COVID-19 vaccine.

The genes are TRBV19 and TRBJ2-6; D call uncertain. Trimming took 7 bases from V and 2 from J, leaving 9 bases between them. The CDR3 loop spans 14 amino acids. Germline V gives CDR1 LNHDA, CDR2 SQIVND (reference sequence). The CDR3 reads CASMDGPGANVLTF. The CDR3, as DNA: TGTGCCAGTATGGATGGCCCTGGGGCCAACGTCCTGACTTTC.

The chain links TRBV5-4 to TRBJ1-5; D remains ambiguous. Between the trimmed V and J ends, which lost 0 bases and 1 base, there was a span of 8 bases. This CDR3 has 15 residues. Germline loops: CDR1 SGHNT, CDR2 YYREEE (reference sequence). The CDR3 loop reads CASSLDGISNQPQHF. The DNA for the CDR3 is TGTGCCAGCAGCTTGGATGGGATAAGCAATCAGCCCCAGCATTTT.

The CDR3 protein is CASSVRDSNSPLHF. The CDR3 DNA follows: TGTGCCAGCAGCGTTCGGGACAGTAATTCACCCCTCCACTTT. J is TRBJ1-6 and V is TRBV7-8, with 7 positions matching TRBD1. The junction had 4 bases not matched to a gene; V was cut back by 5 bases and J by 6 bases. The germline V gene encodes CDR1 SGHVS and CDR2 FQNEAQ. This CDR3 comprises 14 residues. Combining the CDR3 with reference TRBV7-8 and TRBJ1-6 gives the whole variable domain GAGVSQSPRYKVAKRGQDVALRCDPISGHVSLFWYQQALGQGPEFLTYFQNEAQLDKSGLPSDRFFAERPEGSVSTLKIQRTQQEDSAVYLCASSVRDSNSPLHFGNGTRLTVT.

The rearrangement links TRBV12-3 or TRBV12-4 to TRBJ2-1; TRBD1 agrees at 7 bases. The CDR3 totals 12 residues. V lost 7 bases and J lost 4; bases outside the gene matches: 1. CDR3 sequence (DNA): TGTGCCAGCAACAGGGGTTACAATGAGCAGTTCTTC. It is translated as CASNRGYNEQFF.

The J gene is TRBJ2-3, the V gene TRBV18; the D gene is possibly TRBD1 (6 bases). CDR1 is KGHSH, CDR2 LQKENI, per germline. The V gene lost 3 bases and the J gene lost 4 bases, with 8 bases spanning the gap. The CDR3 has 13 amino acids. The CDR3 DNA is TGTGCCAGCTCACCCACAGGGCCAGATACGCAGTATTTT. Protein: CASSPTGPDTQYF.

The CDR3: CASSQDLLGQGAFGYTF. The DNA for the CDR3 is TGTGCCAGCAGCCAAGATCTTTTGGGACAGGGGGCTTTCGGCTACACCTTC. This chain uses TRBV3-1 (or the pseudogene TRBV3-2) with TRBJ1-2; the match to TRBD1 covers 12 bases. The CDR3 spans 17 residues. The trim removed 0 bases at V and 8 bases at J, leaving 10 bases unmatched. The germline CDR1 and CDR2 sequences are LGHDT and YNNKEL (reference sequence).

The CDR3: CASRATGIQYF. The CDR3 coding sequence is TGTGCCAGCAGGGCGACAGGGATCCAGTACTTC. The rearrangement uses TRBV2 and TRBJ2-5; 7 nucleotides align to TRBD1. V was clipped by 6 bases and J by 10 bases; unmatched bases: 5. This CDR3 spans 11 amino acids. Germline CDR1 and CDR2: SNHLY and FYNNEI.

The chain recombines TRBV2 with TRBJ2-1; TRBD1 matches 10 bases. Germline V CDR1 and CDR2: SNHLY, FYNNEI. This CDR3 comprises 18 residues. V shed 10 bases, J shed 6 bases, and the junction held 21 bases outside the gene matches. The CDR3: CATQTYDRGRDQGNEQFF. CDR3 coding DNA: TGTGCCACACAAACCTATGACAGGGGGCGAGATCAAGGCAATGAGCAGTTCTTC.

The CDR3, as DNA: TGTGCCTGGAGTCTGGGCAGGGCGTTAGGCTACACCTTC. This sequence encodes CAWSLGRALGYTF. This sequence joins TRBV30 and TRBJ1-2; a weak D match, TRBD1 (5 bases). Trimming cost V 2 bases and J 8 bases, with 15 bases left between them. This CDR3 contains 13 residues. Germline assignment: CDR1 GTSNPN and CDR2 SVGIG (reference sequence). The whole variable domain, remainder taken from reference TRBV30 and TRBJ1-2, is SQTIHQWPATLVQPVGSPLSLECTVEGTSNPNLYWYRQAAGRGLQLLFYSVGIGQISSEVPQNLSASRPQDRQFILSSKKLLLSDSGFYLCAWSLGRALGYTFGSGTRLTVV.

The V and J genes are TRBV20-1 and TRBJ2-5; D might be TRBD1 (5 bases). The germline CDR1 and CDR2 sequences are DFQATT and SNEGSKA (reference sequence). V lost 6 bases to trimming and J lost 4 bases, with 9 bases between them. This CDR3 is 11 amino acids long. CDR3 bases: TGCAGTGCGACAAGGGGAGAGACCCAGTACTTC. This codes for CSATRGETQYF.

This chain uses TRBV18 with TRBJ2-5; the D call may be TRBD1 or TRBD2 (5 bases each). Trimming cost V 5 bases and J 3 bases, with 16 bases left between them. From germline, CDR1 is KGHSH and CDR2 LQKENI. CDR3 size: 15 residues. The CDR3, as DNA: TGTGCCAGCTCATCCCAGGGAGTAAGAGAAGAGACCCAGTACTTC. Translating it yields CASSSQGVREETQYF.

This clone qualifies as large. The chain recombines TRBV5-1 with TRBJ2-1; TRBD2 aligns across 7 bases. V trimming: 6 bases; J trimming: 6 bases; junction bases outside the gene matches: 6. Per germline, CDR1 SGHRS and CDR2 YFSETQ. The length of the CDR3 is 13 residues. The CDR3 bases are TGCGCCAGCACCCTGGGAGGGTTCAATGAGCAGTTCTTC. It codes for CASTLGGFNEQFF.

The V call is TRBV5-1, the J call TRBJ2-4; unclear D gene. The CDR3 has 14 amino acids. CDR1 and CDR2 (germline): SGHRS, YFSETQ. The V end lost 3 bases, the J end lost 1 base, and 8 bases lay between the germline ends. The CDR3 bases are TGCGCCAGCAGCTCGCTGGGGGCCAAAAACATTCAGTACTTC. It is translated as CASSSLGAKNIQYF.

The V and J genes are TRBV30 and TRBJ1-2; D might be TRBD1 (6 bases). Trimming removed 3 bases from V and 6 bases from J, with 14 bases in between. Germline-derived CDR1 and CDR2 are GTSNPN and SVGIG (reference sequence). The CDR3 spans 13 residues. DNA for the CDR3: TGTGCCTGGAGCTCCGTAAGGGGGGATGGCTACACCTTC. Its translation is CAWSSVRGDGYTF.

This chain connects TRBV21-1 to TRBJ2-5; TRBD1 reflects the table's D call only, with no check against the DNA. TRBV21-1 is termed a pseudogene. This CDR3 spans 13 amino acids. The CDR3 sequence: CASRGQYQETQYF. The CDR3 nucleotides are TGTGCCAGTAGAGGACAGTACCAAGAGACCCAGTACTTC.

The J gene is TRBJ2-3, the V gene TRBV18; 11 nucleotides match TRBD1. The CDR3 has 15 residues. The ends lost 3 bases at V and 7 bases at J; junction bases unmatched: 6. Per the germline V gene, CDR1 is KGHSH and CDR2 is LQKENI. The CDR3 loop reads CASSPPGQGGHTQYF. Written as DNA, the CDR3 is TGTGCCAGCTCACCGCCGGGACAGGGGGGACATACGCAGTATTTT.

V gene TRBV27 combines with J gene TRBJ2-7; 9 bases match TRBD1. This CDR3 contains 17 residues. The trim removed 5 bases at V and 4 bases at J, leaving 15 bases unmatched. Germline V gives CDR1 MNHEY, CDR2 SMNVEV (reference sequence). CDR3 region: CASSLYFLGQGTYEQYF. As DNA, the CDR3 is TGTGCCAGCAGTCTCTACTTCCTGGGACAGGGTACTTACGAGCAGTACTTC.

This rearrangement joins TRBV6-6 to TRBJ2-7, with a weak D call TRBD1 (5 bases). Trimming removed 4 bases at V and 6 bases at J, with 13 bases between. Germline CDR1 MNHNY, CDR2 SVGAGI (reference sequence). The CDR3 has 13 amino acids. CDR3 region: CASSSVRVGEQYF. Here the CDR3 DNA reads TGTGCCAGCAGTTCTGTCAGGGTTGGCGAGCAGTACTTC.

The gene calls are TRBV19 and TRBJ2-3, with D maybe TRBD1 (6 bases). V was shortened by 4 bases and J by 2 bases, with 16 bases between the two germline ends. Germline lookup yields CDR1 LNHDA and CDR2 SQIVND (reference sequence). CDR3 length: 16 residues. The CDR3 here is CASSTTYRVSTDTQYF. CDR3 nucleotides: TGTGCCAGTAGTACTACCTACAGGGTATCCACAGATACGCAGTATTTT.

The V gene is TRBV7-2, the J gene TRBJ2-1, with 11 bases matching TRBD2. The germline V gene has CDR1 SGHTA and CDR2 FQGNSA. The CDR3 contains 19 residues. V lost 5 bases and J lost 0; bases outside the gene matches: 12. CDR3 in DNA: TGTGCCAGCAGCAAAAACCTCCTAGCGGGAGGCCTCTCCTACAATGAGCAGTTCTTC. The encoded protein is CASSKNLLAGGLSYNEQFF.

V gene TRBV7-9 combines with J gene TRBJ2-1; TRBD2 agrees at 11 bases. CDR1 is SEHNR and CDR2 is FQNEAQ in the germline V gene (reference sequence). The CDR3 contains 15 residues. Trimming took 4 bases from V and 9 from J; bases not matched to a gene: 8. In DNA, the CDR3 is TGTGCCAGCAGCTCGTTCCTAGCGGGAGGTAGTGAGCAGTTCTTC. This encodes CASSSFLAGGSEQFF. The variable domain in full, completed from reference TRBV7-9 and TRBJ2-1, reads DTGVSQNPRHKITKRGQNVTFRCDPISEHNRLYWYRQTLGQGPEFLTYFQNEAQLEKSRLLSDRFSAERPKGSFSTLEIQRTEQGDSAMYLCASSSFLAGGSEQFFGPGTRLTVL.

CDR3 nucleotide sequence: TGTGCCAGCAGTCCAACAGGGAGTCCGTCCTACAATGAGCAGTTCTTC. It specifies CASSPTGSPSYNEQFF. This rearrangement joins TRBV6-4 to TRBJ2-1, with TRBD1 as a possible D gene (6 bases). The germline gives CDR1 MRHNA, CDR2 SNTAGT. CDR3 length: 16 residues. V lost 5 bases, J lost 1 base, and 15 bases lay in between.

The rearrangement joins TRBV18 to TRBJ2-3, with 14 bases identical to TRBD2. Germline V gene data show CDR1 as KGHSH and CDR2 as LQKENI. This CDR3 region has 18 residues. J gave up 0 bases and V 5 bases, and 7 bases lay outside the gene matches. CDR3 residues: CASSSLGLAGESTDTQYF. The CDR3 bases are TGTGCCAGCTCATCACTGGGACTAGCGGGGGAGAGCACAGATACGCAGTATTTT.